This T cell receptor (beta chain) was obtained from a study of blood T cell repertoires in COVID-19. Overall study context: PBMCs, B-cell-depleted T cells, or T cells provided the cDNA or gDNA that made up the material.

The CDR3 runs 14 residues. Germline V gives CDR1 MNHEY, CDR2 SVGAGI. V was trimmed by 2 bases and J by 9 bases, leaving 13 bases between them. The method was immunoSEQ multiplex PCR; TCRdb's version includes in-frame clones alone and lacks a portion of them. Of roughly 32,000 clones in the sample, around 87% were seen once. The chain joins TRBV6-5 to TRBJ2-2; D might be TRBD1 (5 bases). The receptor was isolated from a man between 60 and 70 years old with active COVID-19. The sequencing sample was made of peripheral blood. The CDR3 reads CASSYVQGSRELFF. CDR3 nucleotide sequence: TGTGCCAGCAGTTACGTCCAGGGTTCCCGGGAGCTGTTTTTT.